Listed below are T cell receptor beta chains from one sample, sequenced in a study of blood T cell repertoires in COVID-19. The data were produced by immunoSEQ multiplex PCR, yet TCRdb's version contains in-frame clones alone and is incomplete. The profile shows around 130,000 clones, less than 90% of them singletons. The sample comprised peripheral blood. The receptors here all came from a woman younger than 45 who had recovered from COVID-19. The CDR3 runs from the conserved cysteine through the conserved F or W. A D gene is named only where the DNA matches it firmly. Clone size, where shown, is once, few, many, or a class for clones that have expanded.

J	size	V	D	CDR3	DNA
TRBJ1-3	.	TRBV6-1	.	CASSEVFRNTIYF	TGTGCCAGCAGTGAAGTATTCCGTAACACCATATATTTT
TRBJ1-2	.	TRBV5-1	TRBD1	CASSSGQRYGYTF	TGCGCCAGCAGCTCGGGACAGCGCTATGGCTACACCTTC
TRBJ1-1	.	TRBV6-5	TRBD1	CASSQGQLNTEAFF	TGTGCCAGCAGCCAGGGACAGCTGAACACTGAAGCTTTCTTT
TRBJ2-3	.	TRBV18	TRBD1	CASSPFTGVSEADTDTQYF	TGTGCCAGCTCACCTTTCACAGGGGTTTCAGAAGCGGACACAGATACGCAGTATTTT
TRBJ2-7	.	TRBV6-5	.	CASGKPHRDIYEQYF	TGTGCCAGCGGAAAGCCCCACAGGGATATCTACGAGCAGTACTTC
TRBJ1-2	.	TRBV6-2/TRBV6-3	TRBD1	CASSRGGQGAFYGYTF	TGTGCCAGCAGTCGAGGGGGACAGGGGGCTTTCTATGGCTACACCTTC
TRBJ2-3	.	TRBV29-1	TRBD2	CSVGSSSGAPETTDTQYF	TGCAGCGTTGGGAGCTCTAGCGGAGCCCCCGAGACCACAGATACGCAGTATTTT
TRBJ2-4	.	TRBV27	.	CASSQTGIGLLAKNIQYF	TGTGCCAGCAGTCAGACAGGTATCGGTCTTCTAGCCAAAAACATTCAGTACTTC
TRBJ1-1	once	TRBV14	.	CASSAQWGVTEAFF	TGTGCCAGCAGCGCGCAATGGGGGGTCACTGAAGCTTTCTTT
TRBJ2-1	.	TRBV3-1/TRBV3-2	.	CASSQGLPPSYNEQFF	TGTGCCAGCAGCCAGGGCTTACCCCCCTCCTACAATGAGCAGTTCTTC
TRBJ2-5	.	TRBV6-5	TRBD1	CASSRDRGYQETQYF	TGTGCCAGCAGTAGGGACAGGGGGTACCAAGAGACCCAGTACTTC
TRBJ2-1	.	TRBV19	TRBD2	CASRTTSGRAGEQFF	TGTGCCAGTAGGACGACTAGCGGGAGGGCCGGAGAGCAGTTCTTC
TRBJ1-2	.	TRBV15	.	CATSRGGGEAGYTF	TGTGCCACCAGCAGAGGGGGAGGGGAGGCTGGCTACACCTTC
TRBJ2-5	.	TRBV2	.	CASSDPLHEETQYF	TGTGCCAGCAGTGACCCCTTACACGAAGAGACCCAGTACTTC
TRBJ1-3	.	TRBV27	.	CASRDNRSPSSGNTIYF	TGTGCCAGCAGGGACAACCGATCCCCGAGCTCTGGAAACACCATATATTTT
TRBJ2-1	.	TRBV4-1	TRBD2	CASSQAGGLYNEQFF	TGCGCCAGCAGCCAAGCGGGGGGGCTCTACAATGAGCAGTTCTTC
TRBJ1-1	few	TRBV2	TRBD1	CASTDQGQLMNTEAFF	TGTGCCAGCACCGACCAGGGACAGCTGATGAACACTGAAGCTTTCTTT
TRBJ2-7	.	TRBV5-6	TRBD1	CASSLAGTGTEQYF	TGTGCCAGCAGCTTGGCCGGGACAGGGACCGAGCAGTACTTC
TRBJ2-7	once	TRBV11-3	TRBD1	CASSLQGAHEQYF	TGTGCCAGCAGCTTACAGGGGGCCCACGAGCAGTACTTC
TRBJ1-2	.	TRBV30	.	CAGGLGGRVRGYTF	TGTGCCGGGGGACTCGGGGGGCGAGTGCGTGGCTACACCTTC
TRBJ2-7	.	TRBV27	TRBD2	CASSAPGRPPHEQYF	TGTGCCAGCAGTGCCCCCGGGAGGCCTCCCCACGAGCAGTACTTC
TRBJ2-2	once	TRBV7-9	TRBD1	CASSLGDRGNTGELFF	TGTGCCAGCAGCTTGGGGGACAGGGGGAACACCGGGGAGCTGTTTTTT
TRBJ2-1	.	TRBV5-1	TRBD2	CASRGLAGTEQFF	TGCGCCAGCAGAGGACTAGCGGGAACGGAGCAGTTCTTC
TRBJ2-1	few	TRBV29-1	TRBD2	CSVEDPTASGASNEQFF	TGCAGCGTTGAAGACCCTACAGCTAGCGGGGCCTCCAATGAGCAGTTCTTC
TRBJ1-3	.	TRBV7-2	.	CASSLGRSSGNTIYF	TGTGCCAGCAGCTTGGGCAGGTCCTCTGGAAACACCATATATTTT
TRBJ2-1	.	TRBV7-3	TRBD2	CASSLMLAGGGEQFF	TGTGCCAGCAGCTTAATGCTAGCGGGAGGGGGTGAGCAGTTCTTC
TRBJ1-2	.	TRBV19	.	CASSSVSGDGGYTF	TGTGCCAGTAGTTCAGTCTCGGGTGACGGTGGCTACACCTTC
TRBJ1-6	few	TRBV5-1	.	CASSLEGGSPLHF	TGCGCCAGCAGCTTGGAGGGGGGGTCACCCCTCCACTTT
TRBJ1-1	.	TRBV7-9	TRBD1	CASSANTGGEAFF	TGTGCCAGCAGCGCGAACACAGGGGGGGAAGCTTTCTTT
TRBJ1-5	.	TRBV10-2	.	CASSEWQVNQPQHF	TGCGCCAGCAGTGAATGGCAAGTCAATCAGCCCCAGCATTTT
TRBJ2-5	.	TRBV7-9	.	CASSLGDTHQETQYF	TGTGCCAGCAGCTTAGGGGACACACACCAAGAGACCCAGTACTTC
TRBJ1-5	.	TRBV18	TRBD1	CASSPPEGARYQPQHF	TGTGCCAGCTCACCACCCGAGGGGGCAAGGTATCAGCCCCAGCATTTT
TRBJ1-4	.	TRBV5-4	TRBD1	CASSSPGTANEKLFF	TGTGCCAGCAGCTCACCCGGGACAGCTAATGAAAAACTGTTTTTT
TRBJ2-1	few	TRBV29-1	.	CSVERAEGEVHNEQFF	TGCAGCGTTGAGAGGGCGGAAGGGGAGGTGCACAATGAGCAGTTCTTC
TRBJ2-3	.	TRBV9	TRBD2	CASSALAGGQDTQYF	TGTGCCAGCAGCGCCCTAGCGGGGGGCCAGGATACGCAGTATTTT
TRBJ2-2	once	TRBV27	TRBD1	CASRWTGGSGELFF	TGTGCCAGCAGATGGACAGGGGGCTCCGGGGAGCTGTTTTTT
TRBJ2-7	.	TRBV4-1	.	CASSQHDGDYEQYF	TGCGCCAGCAGCCAACATGACGGAGACTACGAGCAGTACTTC
TRBJ2-1	.	TRBV4-1	TRBD2	CASSQGLAGGRGNEQFF	TGCGCCAGCAGCCAAGGACTAGCGGGAGGGCGCGGCAATGAGCAGTTCTTC
TRBJ1-3	.	TRBV7-3	TRBD1	CASSLSPMDRMIDTIYF	TGTGCCAGCAGCTTATCCCCAATGGACAGGATGATCGACACCATATATTTT
TRBJ2-5	.	TRBV7-3	.	CASSFSGGQETQYF	TGTGCCAGCAGCTTCTCAGGGGGGCAAGAGACCCAGTACTTC
TRBJ2-1	.	TRBV6-4	TRBD2	CASSPIAGSSYNEQFF	TGTGCCAGCAGTCCAATAGCGGGGAGCTCCTACAATGAGCAGTTCTTC
TRBJ2-1	.	TRBV5-1	TRBD2	CASSLVGGGSSYNEQFF	TGCGCCAGCAGCTTGGTCGGCGGGGGGAGCTCCTACAATGAGCAGTTCTTC
TRBJ2-2	.	TRBV5-4	TRBD1	CAGRRQGMLNTGELFF	TGTGCCGGAAGAAGACAGGGGATGTTGAACACCGGGGAGCTGTTTTTT
TRBJ1-3	.	TRBV3-1/TRBV3-2	TRBD1	CASSQGTGAATIYF	TGTGCCAGCAGCCAAGGGACAGGGGCTGCCACCATATATTTT
TRBJ2-6	.	TRBV7-9	.	CASSFWGRKSKGANVLTF	TGTGCCAGCAGCTTTTGGGGGCGCAAATCGAAAGGGGCCAACGTCCTGACTTTC
TRBJ1-2	many	TRBV2	TRBD1	CASIGTVTNYGYTF	TGTGCCAGCATTGGGACAGTTACTAACTATGGCTACACCTTC
TRBJ1-1	few	TRBV5-4	.	CASSNTGNTEAFF	TGTGCCAGCAGCAACACAGGGAACACTGAAGCTTTCTTT
TRBJ1-5	.	TRBV6-5	.	CASSYINQPQHF	TGTGCCAGCAGTTATATAAATCAGCCCCAGCATTTT
TRBJ2-1	.	TRBV11-2	.	CASRPLKGPSYNEQFF	TGTGCCAGCAGACCCTTGAAGGGGCCCTCCTACAATGAGCAGTTCTTC
TRBJ2-2	few	TRBV27	.	CASSFGRNTGELFF	TGTGCCAGCAGTTTCGGGAGGAACACCGGGGAGCTGTTTTTT
TRBJ1-2	.	TRBV7-9	TRBD1	CASSLSTGDGGYTF	TGTGCCAGCAGCCTAAGTACAGGGGACGGTGGCTACACCTTC
TRBJ2-5	.	TRBV7-2	.	CVSSSDSTTQYF	TGTGTCAGCAGCTCTGACTCCACGACCCAGTACTTC
TRBJ2-6	.	TRBV30	TRBD1	CAWGWTGTADVLTF	TGTGCCTGGGGGTGGACAGGGACTGCCGACGTCCTGACTTTC
TRBJ1-1	.	TRBV15	.	CATKQANLDRTEAFF	TGTGCCACAAAGCAGGCCAATTTGGATCGGACTGAAGCTTTCTTT